The entry below describes one T cell receptor (beta chain). Antigen unknown. CDR3 length: 12 residues. Germline assignment: CDR1 GTSNPN and CDR2 SVGIG (reference sequence). Trimming removed 5 bases from V and 5 bases from J; junction bases left unmatched: 2. CD4+ cells underwent separation, giving CD45RA+ naive and CD45RA-negative memory subsets. This sample is drawn from a study of shared clonotypes between healthy human individuals. About the study: Each donor's CD8 memory used one plate, CD8 naive two, each CD4 subset three.

Clones were sequenced by immunoSEQ multiplex PCR, and TCRdb holds only the in-frame ones, with some missing. The sample has some 2.4 million clones, approximately 94% seen once. The study's findings and limits: Apart from blood, nothing was sampled; tissue repertoires likely differ. It was expected that sequencing depth would affect clonotype sharing among donors.

The V and J genes are TRBV30 and TRBJ2-2; TRBD2 matches 7 bases. This TCR came from a man between 18 and 35 years old in good health. Some clones in this sample may be carry-over from other donors' samples. The sample comprised naive CD4+ T cells from PBMCs. Subset noted: CD45RA+ positively selected. The CDR3 sequence: CAWAGETGELFF. The CDR3 DNA reads TGTGCCTGGGCGGGGGAGACCGGGGAGCTGTTTTTT.